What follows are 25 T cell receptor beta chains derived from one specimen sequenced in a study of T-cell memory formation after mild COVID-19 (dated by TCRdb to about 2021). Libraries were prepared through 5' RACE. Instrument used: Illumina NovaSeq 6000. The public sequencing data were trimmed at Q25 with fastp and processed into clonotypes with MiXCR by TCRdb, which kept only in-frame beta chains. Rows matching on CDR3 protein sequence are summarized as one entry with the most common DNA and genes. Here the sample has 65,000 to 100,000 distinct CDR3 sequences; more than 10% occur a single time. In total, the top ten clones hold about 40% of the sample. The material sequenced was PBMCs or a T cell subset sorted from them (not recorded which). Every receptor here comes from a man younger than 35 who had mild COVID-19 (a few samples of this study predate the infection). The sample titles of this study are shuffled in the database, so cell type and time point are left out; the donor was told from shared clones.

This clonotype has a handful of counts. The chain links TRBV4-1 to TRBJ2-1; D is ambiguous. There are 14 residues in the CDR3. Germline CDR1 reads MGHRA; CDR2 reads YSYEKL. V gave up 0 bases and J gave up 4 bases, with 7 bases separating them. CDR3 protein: CASSQDVPYNEQFF. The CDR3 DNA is TGCGCCAGCAGCCAAGATGTACCGTACAATGAGCAGTTCTTC.

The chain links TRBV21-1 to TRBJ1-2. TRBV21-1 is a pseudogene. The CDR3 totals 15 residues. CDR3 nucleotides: TGTGCCAGCAGCAAAGCGAGGACAGCGGTCTATGGCTACACCTTC. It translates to CASSKARTAVYGYTF.

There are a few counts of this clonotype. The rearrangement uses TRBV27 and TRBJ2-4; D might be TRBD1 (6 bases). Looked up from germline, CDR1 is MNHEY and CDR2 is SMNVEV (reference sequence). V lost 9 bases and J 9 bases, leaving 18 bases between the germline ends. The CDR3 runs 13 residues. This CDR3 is CASTGQSDLIQYF. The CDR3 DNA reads TGTGCCAGTACAGGACAGTCCGACCTCATTCAGTACTTC.

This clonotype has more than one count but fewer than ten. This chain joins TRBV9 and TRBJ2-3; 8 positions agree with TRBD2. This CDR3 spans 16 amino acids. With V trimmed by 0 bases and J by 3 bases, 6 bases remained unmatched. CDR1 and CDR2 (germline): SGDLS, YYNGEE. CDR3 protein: CASSVVRGGPTDTQYF. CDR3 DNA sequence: TGTGCCAGCAGCGTAGTACGGGGGGGGCCGACAGATACGCAGTATTTT.

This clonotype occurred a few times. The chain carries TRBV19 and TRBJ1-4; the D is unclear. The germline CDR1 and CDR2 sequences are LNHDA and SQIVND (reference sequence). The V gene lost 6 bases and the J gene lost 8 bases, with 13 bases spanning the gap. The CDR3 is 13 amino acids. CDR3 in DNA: TGTGCCAGTAGGGACCTTGTGGAAGAAAAACTGTTTTTT. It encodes CASRDLVEEKLFF.

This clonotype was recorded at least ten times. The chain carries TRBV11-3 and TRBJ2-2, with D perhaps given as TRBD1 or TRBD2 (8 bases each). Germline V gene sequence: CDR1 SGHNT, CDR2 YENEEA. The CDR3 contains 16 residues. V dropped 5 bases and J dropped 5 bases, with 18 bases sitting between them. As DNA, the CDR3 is TGTGCCAGCAGCCCGGGAGGGCAGGGGGCGACCGGGGAGCTGTTTTTT. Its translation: CASSPGGQGATGELFF. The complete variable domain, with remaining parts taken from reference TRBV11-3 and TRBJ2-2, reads EAGVVQSPRYKIIEKKQPVAFWCNPISGHNTLYWYLQNLGQGPELLIRYENEEAVDDSQLPKDRFSAERLKGVDSTLKIQPAELGDSAVYLCASSPGGQGATGELFFGEGSRLTVL.

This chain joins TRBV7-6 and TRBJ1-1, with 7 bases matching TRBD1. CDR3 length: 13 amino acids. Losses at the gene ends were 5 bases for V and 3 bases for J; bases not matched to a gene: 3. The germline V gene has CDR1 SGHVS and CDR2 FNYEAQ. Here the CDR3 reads CASSRGQYTEAFF. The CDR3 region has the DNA TGTGCCAGCAGCCGGGGACAGTACACTGAAGCTTTCTTT.

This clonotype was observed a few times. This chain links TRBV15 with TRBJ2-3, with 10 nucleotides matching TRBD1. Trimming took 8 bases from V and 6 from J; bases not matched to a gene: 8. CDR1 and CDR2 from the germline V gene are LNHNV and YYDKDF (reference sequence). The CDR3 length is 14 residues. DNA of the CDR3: TGTGCCACCCGGGGGACAGGGGATGGGGATACGCAGTATTTT. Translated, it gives CATRGTGDGDTQYF.

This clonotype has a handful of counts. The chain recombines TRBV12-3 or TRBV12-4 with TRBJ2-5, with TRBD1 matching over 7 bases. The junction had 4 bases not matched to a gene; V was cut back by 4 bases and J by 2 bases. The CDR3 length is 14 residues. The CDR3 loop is CASSYRGLQETQYF. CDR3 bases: TGTGCCAGCAGTTACAGGGGCCTACAAGAGACCCAGTACTTC.

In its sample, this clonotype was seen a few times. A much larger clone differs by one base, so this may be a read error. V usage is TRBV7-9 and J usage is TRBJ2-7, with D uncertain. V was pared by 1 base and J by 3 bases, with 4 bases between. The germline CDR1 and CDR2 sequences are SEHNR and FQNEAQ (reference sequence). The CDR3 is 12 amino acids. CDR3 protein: CASSLVVYEQYF. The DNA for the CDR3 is TGTGCCAGCAGCTTAGTGGTCTACGAGCAGTACTTC.

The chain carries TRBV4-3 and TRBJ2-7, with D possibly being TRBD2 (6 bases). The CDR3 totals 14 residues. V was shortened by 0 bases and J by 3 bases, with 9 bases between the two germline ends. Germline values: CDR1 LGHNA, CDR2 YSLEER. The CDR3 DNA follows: TGCGCCAGCAGCCAAGATTGGGGGGACTACGAGCAGTACGTC. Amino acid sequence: CASSQDWGDYEQYV.

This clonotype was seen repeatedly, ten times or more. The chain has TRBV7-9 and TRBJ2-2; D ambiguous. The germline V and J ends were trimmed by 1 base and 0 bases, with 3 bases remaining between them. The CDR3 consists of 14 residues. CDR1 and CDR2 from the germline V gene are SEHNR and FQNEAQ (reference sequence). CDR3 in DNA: TGTGCCAGCAGCTTAGTACCGAACACCGGGGAGCTGTTTTTT. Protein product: CASSLVPNTGELFF.

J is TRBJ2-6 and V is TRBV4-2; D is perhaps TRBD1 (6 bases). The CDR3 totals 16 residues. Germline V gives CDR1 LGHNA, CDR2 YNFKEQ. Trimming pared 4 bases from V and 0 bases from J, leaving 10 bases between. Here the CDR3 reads CASSPGHPSGANVLTF. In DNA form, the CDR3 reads TGTGCCAGCAGCCCGGGACACCCCTCTGGGGCCAACGTCCTGACTTTC.

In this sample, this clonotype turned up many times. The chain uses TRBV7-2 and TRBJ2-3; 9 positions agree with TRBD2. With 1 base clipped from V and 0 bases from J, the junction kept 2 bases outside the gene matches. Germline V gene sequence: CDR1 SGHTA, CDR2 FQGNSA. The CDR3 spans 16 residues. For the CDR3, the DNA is TGTGCCAGCAGCTTAGAGCGGGGGGCTAGCACAGATACGCAGTATTTT. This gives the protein CASSLERGASTDTQYF. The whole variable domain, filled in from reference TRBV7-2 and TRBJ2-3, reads GAGVSQSPSNKVTEKGKDVELRCDPISGHTALYWYRQSLGQGLEFLIYFQGNSAPDKSGLPSDRFSAERTGGSVSTLTIQRTQQEDSAVYLCASSLERGASTDTQYFGPGTRLTVL.

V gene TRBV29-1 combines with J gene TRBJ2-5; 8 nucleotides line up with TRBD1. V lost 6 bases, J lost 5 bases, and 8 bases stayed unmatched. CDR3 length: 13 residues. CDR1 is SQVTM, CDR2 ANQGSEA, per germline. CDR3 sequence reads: CSVSTGVRETQYF. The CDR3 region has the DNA TGCAGCGTGTCGACAGGGGTTAGGGAGACCCAGTACTTC.

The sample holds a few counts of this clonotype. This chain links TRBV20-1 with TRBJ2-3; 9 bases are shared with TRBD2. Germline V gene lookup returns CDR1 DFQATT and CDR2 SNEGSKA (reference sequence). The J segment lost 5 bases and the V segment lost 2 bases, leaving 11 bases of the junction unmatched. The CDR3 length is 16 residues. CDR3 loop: CSARPTSGYDRDTQYF. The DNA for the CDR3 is TGCAGTGCTAGACCGACTAGCGGATATGATAGAGATACGCAGTATTTT.

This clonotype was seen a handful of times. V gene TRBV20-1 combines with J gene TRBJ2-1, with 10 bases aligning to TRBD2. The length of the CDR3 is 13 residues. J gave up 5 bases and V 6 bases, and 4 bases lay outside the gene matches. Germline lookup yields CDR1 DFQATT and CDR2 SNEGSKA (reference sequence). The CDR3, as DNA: TGCAGTGCGGTGGGACTAGCGAACAATGAGCAGTTCTTC. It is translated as CSAVGLANNEQFF.

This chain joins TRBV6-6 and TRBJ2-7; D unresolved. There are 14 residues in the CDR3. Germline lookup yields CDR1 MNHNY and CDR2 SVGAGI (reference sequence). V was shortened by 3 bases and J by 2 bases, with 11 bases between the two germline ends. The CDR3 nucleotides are TGTGCCAGCAGTTATAATCTGGGGACCTACGAGCAGTACGTC. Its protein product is CASSYNLGTYEQYV.

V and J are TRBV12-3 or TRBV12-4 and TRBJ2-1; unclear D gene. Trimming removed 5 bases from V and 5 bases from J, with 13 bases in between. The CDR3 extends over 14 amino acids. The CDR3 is CASSPFLDHNEQFF. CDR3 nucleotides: TGTGCCAGCAGTCCCTTTTTGGATCACAATGAGCAGTTCTTC.

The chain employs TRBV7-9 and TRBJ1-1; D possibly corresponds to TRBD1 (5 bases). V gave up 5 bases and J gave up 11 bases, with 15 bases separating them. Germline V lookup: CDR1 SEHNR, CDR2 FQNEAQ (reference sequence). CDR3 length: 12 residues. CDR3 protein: CASSPWSAGAFF. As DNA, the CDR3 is TGTGCCAGCAGCCCTTGGAGTGCAGGGGCTTTCTTT.

The CDR3 protein is CASSGGTVGAGELFF. CDR3 nucleotides: TGTGCCAGCAGCGGCGGGACCGTCGGGGCCGGGGAGCTGTTTTTT. The gene calls are TRBV11-2 and TRBJ2-2, with D maybe TRBD2 (6 bases). V was pared by 5 bases and J by 6 bases, with 16 bases between. This CDR3 spans 15 amino acids. Germline CDR1 reads SGHAT; CDR2 reads FQNNGV.

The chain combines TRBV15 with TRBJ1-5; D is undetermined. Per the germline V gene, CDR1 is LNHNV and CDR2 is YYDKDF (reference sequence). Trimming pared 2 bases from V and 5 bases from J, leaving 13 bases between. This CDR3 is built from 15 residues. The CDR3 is CATSRRGWPYQPQHF. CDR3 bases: TGTGCCACCAGCAGACGAGGGTGGCCCTATCAGCCCCAGCATTTT.

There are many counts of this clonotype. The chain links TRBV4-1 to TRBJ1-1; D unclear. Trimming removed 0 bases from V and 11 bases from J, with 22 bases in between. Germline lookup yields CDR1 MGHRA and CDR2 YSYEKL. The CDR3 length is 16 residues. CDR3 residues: CASSQEVIASWLWAFF. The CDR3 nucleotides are TGCGCCAGCAGCCAAGAAGTAATCGCGTCATGGTTATGGGCTTTCTTT.

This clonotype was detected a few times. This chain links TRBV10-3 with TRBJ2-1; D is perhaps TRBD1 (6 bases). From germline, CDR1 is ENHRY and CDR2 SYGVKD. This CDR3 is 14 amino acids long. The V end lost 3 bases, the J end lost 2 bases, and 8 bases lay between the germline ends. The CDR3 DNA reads TGTGCCATCAGTGATCAGGGGACCTACAATGAGCAGTTCTTC. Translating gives CAISDQGTYNEQFF.

The CDR3 coding sequence is TGTGCCAGCAGTTTAGAAGGGGGTGGCACAGATACGCAGTATTTT. It specifies CASSLEGGGTDTQYF. This sequence joins TRBV12-3 or TRBV12-4 and TRBJ2-3, with TRBD1 as a possible D gene (6 bases). The V gene lost 1 base and the J gene lost 1 base, with 9 bases spanning the gap. The CDR3 loop spans 15 amino acids.